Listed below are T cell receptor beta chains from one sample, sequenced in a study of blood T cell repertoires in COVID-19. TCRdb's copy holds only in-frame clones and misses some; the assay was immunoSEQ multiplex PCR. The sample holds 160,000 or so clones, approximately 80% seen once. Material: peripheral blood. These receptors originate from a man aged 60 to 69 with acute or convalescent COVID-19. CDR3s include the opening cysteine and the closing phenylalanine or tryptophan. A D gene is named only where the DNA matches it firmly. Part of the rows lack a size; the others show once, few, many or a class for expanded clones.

cdr3_nt: TGTGCCAGTAGTATAGGGGCAGGGATCGGCGAGCAGTACTTC; cdr3_aa: CASSIGAGIGEQYF; j_call: TRBJ2-7; clone_size: .; d_call: .; v_call: TRBV19; cdr3_length: 14
cdr3_nt: TGTGCCTGGTCTGGACTGGTCCAAGAGACCCAGTACTTC; cdr3_aa: CAWSGLVQETQYF; j_call: TRBJ2-5; clone_size: .; d_call: .; v_call: TRBV30; cdr3_length: 13
cdr3_nt: TGTGCCAGCAGAACCGGGAGGGCGCAAGCCAGCGATACGCAGTATTTT; cdr3_aa: CASRTGRAQASDTQYF; j_call: TRBJ2-3; clone_size: .; d_call: TRBD2; v_call: TRBV2; cdr3_length: 16
cdr3_nt: TGCAGCGTTGAAGTTGCGGCTCGGGGGGAAAAACTGTTTTTT; cdr3_aa: CSVEVAARGEKLFF; j_call: TRBJ1-4; clone_size: .; d_call: .; v_call: TRBV29-1; cdr3_length: 14
cdr3_nt: TGTGCCAGCAGCAAAGGGGACAGGGCCGAAAAACTGTTTTTT; cdr3_aa: CASSKGDRAEKLFF; j_call: TRBJ1-4; clone_size: few; d_call: .; v_call: TRBV21-1; cdr3_length: 14
cdr3_nt: TGTGCCAGCAGCTCCCAGGGGTACAATGAGCAGTTCTTC; cdr3_aa: CASSSQGYNEQFF; j_call: TRBJ2-1; clone_size: .; d_call: .; v_call: TRBV7-3; cdr3_length: 13
cdr3_nt: TGCAGTGCAAGTTCCTTTGGCATAGGGGTCTTC; cdr3_aa: CSASSFGIGVF; j_call: TRBJ2-1; clone_size: .; d_call: .; v_call: TRBV20-1; cdr3_length: 11
cdr3_nt: TGTGCCAGCAGCCAGGGGGCGCCTGAAAAACTGTTTTTT; cdr3_aa: CASSQGAPEKLFF; j_call: TRBJ1-4; clone_size: .; d_call: TRBD1; v_call: TRBV6-6; cdr3_length: 13
cdr3_nt: TGTGCCAGCAGCTCACGCCTACAGGGTGAAGGGGGTACCGGGGAGCTGTTTTTT; cdr3_aa: CASSSRLQGEGGTGELFF; j_call: TRBJ2-2; clone_size: .; d_call: .; v_call: TRBV7-2; cdr3_length: 18
cdr3_nt: TGTGCCAGCAGCCAAGGTGGACAGGTCACCGGGGAGCTGTTTTTT; cdr3_aa: CASSQGGQVTGELFF; j_call: TRBJ2-2; clone_size: many; d_call: TRBD1; v_call: TRBV3-1/TRBV3-2; cdr3_length: 15
cdr3_nt: TGTGCCAGCAGCTTAAGGGGAGGAGCAACTAATGAAAAACTGTTTTTT; cdr3_aa: CASSLRGGATNEKLFF; j_call: TRBJ1-4; clone_size: .; d_call: .; v_call: TRBV7-9; cdr3_length: 16
cdr3_nt: TGTGCCAGCAGCCTACTACTGGGCAATGAGCAGTTCTTC; cdr3_aa: CASSLLLGNEQFF; j_call: TRBJ2-1; clone_size: few; d_call: .; v_call: TRBV7-3; cdr3_length: 13
cdr3_nt: TGTGCCAGCACGCGTAACACAGGGACGGGCGAGCAGTACTTC; cdr3_aa: CASTRNTGTGEQYF; j_call: TRBJ2-7; clone_size: .; d_call: .; v_call: TRBV9; cdr3_length: 14
cdr3_nt: TGTGCCAGCTCAAGAGGGCTCGATACGCAGTATTTT; cdr3_aa: CASSRGLDTQYF; j_call: TRBJ2-3; clone_size: .; d_call: .; v_call: TRBV7-3; cdr3_length: 12
cdr3_nt: TGTGCCAGCAGTTTCGGGACAGGGGGGGGAACTGAAGCTTTCTTT; cdr3_aa: CASSFGTGGGTEAFF; j_call: TRBJ1-1; clone_size: .; d_call: TRBD1; v_call: TRBV6-2/TRBV6-3; cdr3_length: 15
cdr3_nt: TGTGCCAGTAGTTCGGGACAGGGATATCAGCCCCAGCATTTT; cdr3_aa: CASSSGQGYQPQHF; j_call: TRBJ1-5; clone_size: once; d_call: TRBD1; v_call: TRBV19; cdr3_length: 14
cdr3_nt: TGTGCCAGCAGGGGTACCCGGGACAGGGGGTTTGGCTACACCTTC; cdr3_aa: CASRGTRDRGFGYTF; j_call: TRBJ1-2; clone_size: .; d_call: TRBD1; v_call: TRBV6-5; cdr3_length: 15
cdr3_nt: TGTGCCAGTAGTACGACAGGGGTCAGCCCCACGGGGAGGCCCCAGCATTTT; cdr3_aa: CASSTTGVSPTGRPQHF; j_call: TRBJ1-5; clone_size: once; d_call: TRBD1; v_call: TRBV19; cdr3_length: 17
cdr3_nt: TGTGCCAGTAGCCGACGTAGCACGGGTCCCCAGCATTTT; cdr3_aa: CASSRRSTGPQHF; j_call: TRBJ1-5; clone_size: .; d_call: .; v_call: TRBV19; cdr3_length: 13
cdr3_nt: TGTGCCAGCAGCCGATTCGGGACAGGCAACCAGCCCCAGCATTTT; cdr3_aa: CASSRFGTGNQPQHF; j_call: TRBJ1-5; clone_size: .; d_call: TRBD1; v_call: TRBV9; cdr3_length: 15
cdr3_nt: TGTGCCAGCACCTTGGCAGGGAGCAATCAGCCCCAGCATTTT; cdr3_aa: CASTLAGSNQPQHF; j_call: TRBJ1-5; clone_size: .; d_call: .; v_call: TRBV6-5; cdr3_length: 14
cdr3_nt: TGTGCCAGCTCACCAATGACGGGGGGTGACAACAATGAGCAGTTCTTC; cdr3_aa: CASSPMTGGDNNEQFF; j_call: TRBJ2-1; clone_size: .; d_call: TRBD2; v_call: TRBV18; cdr3_length: 16
cdr3_nt: TGTGCCAGCAGCCCGCGGGCCCCGGGAAAGACCCAGTACTTC; cdr3_aa: CASSPRAPGKTQYF; j_call: TRBJ2-5; clone_size: once; d_call: .; v_call: TRBV7-2; cdr3_length: 14
cdr3_nt: TGCGCCAGCAGCCAAGTAGTAGGGGCCGGGGAGCTGTTTTTT; cdr3_aa: CASSQVVGAGELFF; j_call: TRBJ2-2; clone_size: .; d_call: .; v_call: TRBV4-3; cdr3_length: 14
cdr3_nt: TGTGCCAGCAGACTAGCGGGAAACTATGAGCAGTTCTTC; cdr3_aa: CASRLAGNYEQFF; j_call: TRBJ2-1; clone_size: .; d_call: TRBD2; v_call: TRBV6-5; cdr3_length: 13
cdr3_nt: TGCGCCAGCAGCCTTCGGAGGTCCGGAGCCAAAAACATTCAGTACTTC; cdr3_aa: CASSLRRSGAKNIQYF; j_call: TRBJ2-4; clone_size: .; d_call: .; v_call: TRBV4-3; cdr3_length: 16
cdr3_nt: TGTGCCAGCAGCCCTCCAGGGGGCCCTGGAAACACCATATATTTT; cdr3_aa: CASSPPGGPGNTIYF; j_call: TRBJ1-3; clone_size: few; d_call: TRBD1; v_call: TRBV7-2; cdr3_length: 15
cdr3_nt: TGTGCCACTTCCGTTAGTTATAATTCACCCCTCCACTTT; cdr3_aa: CATSVSYNSPLHF; j_call: TRBJ1-6; clone_size: once; d_call: .; v_call: TRBV12-3/TRBV12-4; cdr3_length: 13
cdr3_nt: TGTGCCAGCAGCCCCGAGGGGACAGTTAATGAAAAACTGTTTTTT; cdr3_aa: CASSPEGTVNEKLFF; j_call: TRBJ1-4; clone_size: few; d_call: TRBD1; v_call: TRBV7-9; cdr3_length: 15
cdr3_nt: TGTGCCAGCAGCTTAGGGGGGGAGGGCGTATATGGCTACACCTTC; cdr3_aa: CASSLGGEGVYGYTF; j_call: TRBJ1-2; clone_size: .; d_call: .; v_call: TRBV7-2; cdr3_length: 15
cdr3_nt: TGTGCCAGCAAAAAAGGGGGCGACACTGAAGCTTTCTTT; cdr3_aa: CASKKGGDTEAFF; j_call: TRBJ1-1; clone_size: .; d_call: TRBD1; v_call: TRBV6-4; cdr3_length: 13